Listed here is a single T cell receptor beta chain. This sample is part of a study of T cells after yellow fever vaccination. One entry per CDR3 protein, called by TCRdb with MiXCR from the 5' RACE reads. This sample yields about 350,000 distinct CDR3 sequences, of which around 13% are seen a single time; 3.2% belongs to the top ten. V was pared by 5 bases and J by 2 bases, with 3 bases of the junction left unmatched. This CDR3 is 14 amino acids long. The TCR originated in a man aged 18 to 29 who received the YFV17D yellow fever vaccine. The V and J genes are TRBV12-3 or TRBV12-4 and TRBJ1-5; 7 bases fit TRBD1. Sequencing used CD4+ T cells sorted from PBMCs, obtained 15 days after the yellow fever booster vaccination. The CDR3 spells CASSATGGNQPQHF. CDR3 coding DNA: TGTGCCAGCAGTGCCACAGGGGGCAATCAGCCCCAGCATTTT.